The sample holds many counts of the clone carrying this T cell receptor (beta chain). Antigen: not known. This record belongs to a study of human T cells and chemical hapten exposure. Study-level background: TCR yields per sample varied, mainly owing to small pooled library volume differences.

Time point denoted: patch test 1, 2 weeks after DPC sensitization. Treatment: therapeutic diphenylcyclopropenone sensitization with weekly scalp DPC. Germline CDR1 is ENHRY and CDR2 is SYGVKD. CDR3 length: 12 residues. V was pared by 5 bases and J by 3 bases, with 1 base of the junction left unmatched. Original handling: 95,638 TCRs per sample was the median, with a range of 23,224 to 690,600. From the RACE reads, TCRdb called clonotypes with MiXCR, one entry per CDR3 protein. The V and J calls, along with clone size, are taken from TCRdb and not from the paper's own processing. The table shows some 400,000 distinct CDR3 sequences, with around 5% occurring only once. Findings and limits, study-wide: The number of TCRs over 1 in 1000 frequency stayed unchanged after DPC. Significantly greater numbers of large CDR3 similarity clusters came from expanded TCRs than from controls.

The sample was whole blood, taken in connection with sensitization to the hapten diphenylcyclopropenone (DPC). The receptor was isolated from a woman aged 50 to 60 with alopecia areata. Some clones in this sample may be carry-over from other donors' samples. The rearrangement joins TRBV10-3 to TRBJ2-7, with 7 bases lining up with TRBD1. CDR3 protein: CAISTGVYEQYF. The CDR3 coding sequence is TGTGCCATCAGTACAGGGGTCTACGAGCAGTACTTC.